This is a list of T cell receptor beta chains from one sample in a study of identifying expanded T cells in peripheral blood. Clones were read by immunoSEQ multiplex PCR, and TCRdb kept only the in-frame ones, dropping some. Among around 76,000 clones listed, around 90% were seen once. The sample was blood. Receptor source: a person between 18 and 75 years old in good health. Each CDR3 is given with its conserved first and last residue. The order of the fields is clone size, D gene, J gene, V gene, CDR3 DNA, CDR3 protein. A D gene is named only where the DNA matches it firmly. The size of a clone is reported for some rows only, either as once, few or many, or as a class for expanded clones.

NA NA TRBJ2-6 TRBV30 TGTGCCTGGAGTCGGGAAAGGGGGACTTCTGGGGCCAACGTCCTGACTTTC CAWSRERGTSGANVLTF
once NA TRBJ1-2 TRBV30 TGTGCCTGGGGTCCCGGGGCGCCCTATGGGTCTAACTATGGCTACACCTTC CAWGPGAPYGSNYGYTF
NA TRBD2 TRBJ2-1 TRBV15 TGTGCCACCAGCAGAGATGGGCTAGCGGGAGTCGGGAGCAATGAGCAGTTCTTC CATSRDGLAGVGSNEQFF
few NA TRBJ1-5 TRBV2 TGTGCCAGCACACGAGGGGATCAGCCCCAGCATTTT CASTRGDQPQHF
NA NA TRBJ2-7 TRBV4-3 TGCGCCAGCAGCCAAGAGTTACCTAGGGGAAATATTTACCTCTCCTACGAGCAGTACTTC CASSQELPRGNIYLSYEQYF
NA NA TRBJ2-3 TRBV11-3 TGTGCCAGCAGCCCCTTGCACTTCGGGACTAGCACAGATACGCAGTATTTT CASSPLHFGTSTDTQYF
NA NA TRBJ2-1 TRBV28 TGTGCCAGCCGGACGCTTGGGCTATACAATGAGCAGTTCTTC CASRTLGLYNEQFF
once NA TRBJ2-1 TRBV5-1 TGCGCCAGCAGCGTTAGTGGGAACTCAGATATGAGTAAGTTCTTC CASSVSGNSDMSKFF
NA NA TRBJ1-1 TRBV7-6 TGTGCCAGCAGCTTTCAGGGGAACACTGAAGCTTTCTTT CASSFQGNTEAFF
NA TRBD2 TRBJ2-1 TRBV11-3 TGTGCCAGCAGCTCGAGGACTAGCGGGAGGGCCAGCAATGAGCAGTTCTTC CASSSRTSGRASNEQFF
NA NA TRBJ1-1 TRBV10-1 TGCGCCAGCGACAGTTATGGGAACACTGAAGCTTTCTTT CASDSYGNTEAFF
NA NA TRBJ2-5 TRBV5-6 TGTGCCAGCAGCTTCCAATACCAAGAGACCCAGTACTTC CASSFQYQETQYF
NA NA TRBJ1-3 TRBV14 TGTGCCAGCAGCCAAACATATTTCGGGAACACCATATATTTT CASSQTYFGNTIYF
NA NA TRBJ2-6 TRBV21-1 TGTGCCAGCAGCAAAAGGGCAGTCTCTGGGGCCAACGTCCTGACTTTC CASSKRAVSGANVLTF
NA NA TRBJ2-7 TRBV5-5 TGTGCCAGCAGCTTTGGTCAGCGGGCAGATTACTACGAGCAGTACTTC CASSFGQRADYYEQYF
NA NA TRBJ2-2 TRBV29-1 TGCAGCGTTGAAGTCCAGATAAACACCGGGGAGCTGTTTTTT CSVEVQINTGELFF
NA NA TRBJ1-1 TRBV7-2 TGTGCCAGTAAGCAGCAGTTGAACACTGAAGCTTTCTTT CASKQQLNTEAFF
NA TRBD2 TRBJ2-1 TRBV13 TGTGCCAGCAGCTTACTTGAGCGGGGGTTCTACAATGAGCAGTTCTTC CASSLLERGFYNEQFF
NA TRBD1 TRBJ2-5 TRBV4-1 TGCGCCAGCAGCCAGGGTCTCCCCGGGACAGCCCAAGAGACCCAGTACTTC CASSQGLPGTAQETQYF
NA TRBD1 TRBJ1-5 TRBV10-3 TGTGCCTCCGGGGCTGACAGGGCCAATCAGCCCCAGCATTTT CASGADRANQPQHF
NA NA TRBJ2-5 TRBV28 TGTGCCAGCAGTTTAGGCGGGATGGAAGAGACCCAGTACTTC CASSLGGMEETQYF
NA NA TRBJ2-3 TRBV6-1 TGTGCCAGCAGGGAGGCAATCACAGATACGCAGTATTTT CASREAITDTQYF
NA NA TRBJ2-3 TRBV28 TGTGCCAGCAGCCTCCCAGGGTATCCGGATACGCAGTATTTT CASSLPGYPDTQYF
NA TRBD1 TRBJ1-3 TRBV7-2 TGTGCCAGCAGCCTGACAGGGGCCTCTGGAAACACCATATATTTT CASSLTGASGNTIYF
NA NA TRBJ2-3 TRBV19 TGTGCCAGTAGTCAGTGGAGCGGCACAGATACGCAGTATTTT CASSQWSGTDTQYF